This T cell receptor (beta chain) was identified in a study of regulatory T cells in long-lasting Graves disease. Time point meaning: newly diagnosed GD, antithyroid drugs for less than 3 months. Generation of the TCR library employed RNA extracted from PBMCs. This clonotype was picked up many times. Germline V lookup: CDR1 DFQATT, CDR2 SNEGSKA (reference sequence). With 1 base clipped from V and 0 bases from J, the junction kept 9 bases outside the gene matches. The CDR3 runs to 18 residues. According to the study, TCR beta libraries were built with iRepertoire HTBI primers and CDR3-region Arm-PCR. One entry per CDR3 protein, called by TCRdb with MiXCR from the multiplex PCR reads. The sample has about 360,000 distinct CDR3 sequences, roughly 16% seen once. In addition, the sample was reused for a study of T cells in Graves' hyperthyroidism and ophthalmopathy. Per that paper: Stable disease denoted Graves' hyperthyroidism without ophthalmopathy progression within 18 months.

Here the sequenced sample was peripheral blood mononuclear cells (PBMCs), taken at new diagnosis, from a patient treated with antithyroid drugs. The genes are TRBV20-1 and TRBJ1-1, with 12 bases fitting TRBD1. The source of this sequence is a woman between 18 and 30 years old with Graves disease. CDR3 protein: CSARGYGTGGLLNTEAFF. The CDR3 DNA reads TGCAGTGCTAGAGGGTACGGGACAGGGGGCCTCTTGAACACTGAAGCTTTCTTT.